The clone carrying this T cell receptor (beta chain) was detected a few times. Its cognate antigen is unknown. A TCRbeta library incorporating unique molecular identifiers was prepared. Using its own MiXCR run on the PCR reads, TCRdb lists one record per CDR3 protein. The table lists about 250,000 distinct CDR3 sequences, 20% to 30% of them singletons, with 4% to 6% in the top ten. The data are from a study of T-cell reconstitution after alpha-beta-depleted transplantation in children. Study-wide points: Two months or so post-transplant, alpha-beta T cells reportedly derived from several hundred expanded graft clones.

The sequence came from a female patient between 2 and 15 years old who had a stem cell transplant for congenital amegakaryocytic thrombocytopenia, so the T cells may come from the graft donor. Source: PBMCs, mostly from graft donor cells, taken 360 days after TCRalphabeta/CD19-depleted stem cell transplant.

CDR3 sequence (DNA): TGTGCCAGCAGTCCGTCAGGGGGACTATACGAGCAGTACTTC. Protein product: CASSPSGGLYEQYF. This chain uses TRBV6-1 with TRBJ2-7; D possibly matches TRBD1 or TRBD2 (7 bases each). V gave up 5 bases and J gave up 4 bases, with 15 bases separating them. The germline CDR1 and CDR2 sequences are MNHNS and SASEGT. The CDR3 has 14 residues.